This is a list of T cell receptor beta chains from one sample in a study of T-cell reconstitution after alpha-beta-depleted transplantation in children. In TCRdb, the PCR reads were re-called with MiXCR into one record per CDR3 protein. The sample has over 550,000 distinct CDR3 sequences; 10% are singletons. The sequencing used PBMCs from the stem cell graft donor, collected from the stem cell graft. The receptors derive from a human donor who donated a stem cell graft to a child with acute myeloid leukemia. The conserved cysteine and the conserved F or W are not part of the CDR3 here. Fields, in order: J gene, D gene, V gene, CDR3 protein. The D gene is left open where the match is weak.

>TRBJ2-7|.|TRBV30
AWELDSGQKY
>TRBJ2-1|TRBD2|TRBV12-3/TRBV12-4
ASSFLAGAPSNEQF
>TRBJ2-1|.|TRBV20-1
SASAEPSYNEQF
>TRBJ1-3|TRBD1|TRBV2
ARGRTGSGNTIY
>TRBJ2-5|.|TRBV7-4
ASIPVFLGSQETQY
>TRBJ2-5|.|TRBV4-2
ASSQASGGQETQY
>TRBJ2-3|.|TRBV20-1
SARLGGGGPTDTQY
>TRBJ1-2|.|TRBV12-3/TRBV12-4
ASSPLEGYT
>TRBJ2-3|.|TRBV7-3
ASSLRERDTQY
>TRBJ2-3|TRBD2|TRBV4-2
ASSTGTSGMSTDTQY
>TRBJ1-2|TRBD1|TRBV20-1
CARDIIGGGKDGYT
>TRBJ2-7|TRBD2|TRBV5-4
ASSSRASGRAYEQY
>TRBJ2-1|.|TRBV6-2/TRBV6-3
ASPKGTELGNEQF
>TRBJ2-1|TRBD1|TRBV29-1
SVEWDRENEQF
>TRBJ2-3|TRBD2|TRBV28
ASSLTRLAGGGTDTQY
>TRBJ1-5|TRBD1|TRBV5-5
ASALTGTGDHQPQH
>TRBJ2-5|TRBD2|TRBV5-1
ASTQAGVSETQY
>TRBJ2-7|TRBD2|TRBV20-1
SAGLAGGNEQY
>TRBJ1-5|.|TRBV12-3/TRBV12-4
ASTGTEVSNQPQH
>TRBJ1-2|.|TRBV4-3
ASSQELAAANYGYT
>TRBJ2-7|TRBD1|TRBV3-1
ASSQTPGQGAYEQY
>TRBJ2-3|.|TRBV7-2
ASGPGGGLFRDTQY
>TRBJ2-1|TRBD2|TRBV9
ASSVGVSGSWNEQF
>TRBJ1-5|.|TRBV29-1
SVWDRNQPQH
>TRBJ1-2|.|TRBV15
ATSRDRNYGYT
>TRBJ2-2|.|TRBV3-1
ASSQAVGSRELF